This is a list of T cell receptor beta chains from one sample in a study of control samples from healthy donors and cancer patients. Libraries were prepared by immunoSEQ multiplex PCR; TCRdb keeps only in-frame clonotypes and omits some of them. The sample records some 98,000 clones, about four fifths being singletons. What was sequenced was PBMCs. The receptors here all came from a man in his 70s with lung cancer. Each CDR3 is given with its conserved first and last residue. Fields, in order: D gene, V gene, J gene, clone size, CDR3 protein, CDR3 DNA. The D gene is left open where the match is weak. Size values are once, few and many counts, or a class for expanded clones, and some rows have none.

NA,TRBV7-9,TRBJ1-1,NA,CASSFSDGRNTEAFF,TGTGCCAGCAGCTTCTCGGACGGGAGGAACACTGAAGCTTTCTTT
NA,TRBV6-5,TRBJ1-1,NA,CASIKDPGGFVLF,TGTGCCAGCATTAAAGACCCCGGGGGGTTCGTTCTCTTT
TRBD2,TRBV15,TRBJ2-3,NA,CATSRGLAGPTDTQYF,TGTGCCACCAGCAGAGGGCTAGCGGGCCCCACAGATACGCAGTATTTT
NA,TRBV29-1,TRBJ2-7,NA,CSVVQPPYEQYF,TGCAGCGTTGTACAGCCACCTTACGAGCAGTACTTC
TRBD2,TRBV4-1,TRBJ2-2,NA,CASSRAGGGEGTGELFF,TGCGCCAGCAGCCGAGCCGGGGGGGGCGAGGGAACCGGGGAGCTGTTTTTT
TRBD1,TRBV19,TRBJ1-1,NA,CASSIDRGQGSGTEAFF,TGTGCCAGTAGTATAGACCGGGGACAGGGGAGTGGAACTGAAGCTTTCTTT
NA,TRBV4-1,TRBJ1-3,NA,CASSQVGRVGNTIYF,TGCGCCAGCAGCCAAGTGGGCAGGGTAGGAAACACCATATATTTT
TRBD1,TRBV5-4,TRBJ2-1,once,CASSTRGPNNEQFF,TGTGCCAGCAGCACCAGGGGGCCAAACAATGAGCAGTTCTTC
NA,TRBV18,TRBJ1-6,NA,CASSPKEQLHSPLHF,TGTGCCAGCTCCCCGAAGGAGCAGCTACATTCACCCCTCCACTTT
NA,TRBV27,TRBJ1-6,NA,CASSLGGGSPLHF,TGTGCCAGCAGTTTGGGGGGCGGGTCACCCCTCCACTTT
NA,TRBV5-1,TRBJ1-4,NA,CASSLEDATNEKLFF,TGCGCCAGCAGCTTGGAGGATGCAACTAATGAAAAACTGTTTTTT
NA,TRBV5-1,TRBJ2-7,NA,CASSFPSDEQYF,TGCGCCAGCAGCTTCCCTAGCGACGAGCAGTACTTC
NA,TRBV28,TRBJ1-2,NA,CASSRLQGNYGYTF,TGTGCCAGCAGTCGACTCCAGGGGAACTATGGCTACACCTTC
TRBD1,TRBV19,TRBJ2-7,NA,CASSQGVTYEQYF,TGTGCCAGTAGTCAGGGGGTGACCTACGAGCAGTACTTC
TRBD1,TRBV6-5,TRBJ1-1,NA,CASRFQGAWTEAFF,TGTGCCAGCAGATTTCAGGGGGCGTGGACTGAAGCTTTCTTT
NA,TRBV15,TRBJ2-5,NA,CATSRDPGTQYF,TGTGCCACCAGCAGAGACCCCGGGACCCAGTACTTC
NA,TRBV6-5,TRBJ2-5,NA,CASSPPVGYQETQYF,TGTGCCAGCAGTCCTCCAGTGGGGTACCAAGAGACCCAGTACTTC
NA,TRBV5-6,TRBJ2-1,NA,CASSLVGYNEQFF,TGTGCCAGCAGCTTGGTAGGGTACAATGAGCAGTTCTTC
NA,TRBV4-1,TRBJ2-3,few,CASSQSEASQQNTQYF,TGCGCCAGCAGCCAATCTGAAGCCTCACAGCAGAATACGCAGTATTTT
NA,TRBV6-6,TRBJ1-6,NA,CASSLPLANSPLHF,TGTGCCAGCAGTCTTCCATTGGCCAATTCACCCCTCCACTTT
TRBD2,TRBV6-4,TRBJ2-1,many,CASSTLAGGQNEQFF,TGTGCCAGCAGCACTCTAGCGGGGGGGCAGAATGAGCAGTTCTTC
TRBD1,TRBV3-1/TRBV3-2,TRBJ2-5,NA,CASSRQGSQETQYF,TGTGCCAGCAGCCGACAGGGGTCCCAAGAGACCCAGTACTTC
TRBD1,TRBV5-5,TRBJ1-2,NA,CASSSWTGRNYGYTF,TGTGCCAGCAGCTCCTGGACAGGACGGAACTATGGCTACACCTTC
TRBD1,TRBV3-1/TRBV3-2,TRBJ1-1,NA,CASSPRQGRNAEAFF,TGTGCCAGCAGCCCGAGACAGGGGCGGAACGCTGAAGCTTTCTTT
NA,TRBV11-1,TRBJ2-6,NA,CASSQTGSGANVLTF,TGTGCCAGCAGCCAGACCGGGTCGGGGGCCAACGTCCTGACTTTC
NA,TRBV6-6,TRBJ2-1,NA,CASSSPRGEQFF,TGTGCCAGCAGCTCTCCCCGGGGTGAGCAGTTCTTC
TRBD1,TRBV5-5,TRBJ2-7,few,CASSLGQGPYEQYF,TGTGCCAGCAGCTTGGGACAGGGCCCCTACGAGCAGTACTTC
NA,TRBV19,TRBJ1-2,few,CASSDEQDNYGYTF,TGTGCCAGTAGCGACGAACAGGATAACTATGGCTACACCTTC
NA,TRBV7-2,TRBJ1-5,NA,CASSLMVYSNQPQHF,TGTGCCAGCAGCTTAATGGTTTATAGCAATCAGCCCCAGCATTTT
NA,TRBV27,TRBJ2-1,NA,CASYDSGRYNEQFF,TGTGCCAGCTACGACTCGGGCCGTTACAATGAGCAGTTCTTC
TRBD1,TRBV30,TRBJ1-2,NA,CACTGTGGYGYTF,TGTGCCTGTACCGGGACAGGGGGCTATGGCTACACCTTC
NA,TRBV5-1,TRBJ2-1,few,CASSLSVEQFF,TGCGCCAGCAGCTTGTCCGTTGAGCAGTTCTTC
NA,TRBV9,TRBJ2-7,NA,CASSVDPGSYEQYF,TGTGCCAGCAGCGTAGATCCCGGCTCCTACGAGCAGTACTTC
TRBD1,TRBV29-1,TRBJ1-2,NA,CSVETGPSGYTF,TGCAGCGTTGAGACAGGGCCATCCGGCTACACCTTC
TRBD2,TRBV6-1,TRBJ2-5,NA,CASSEPLAGGRETQYF,TGTGCCAGCAGTGAGCCGCTAGCGGGGGGTCGGGAGACCCAGTACTTC
NA,TRBV18,TRBJ1-1,NA,CASSSSGTGNTEAFF,TGTGCCAGCTCATCCTCCGGGACGGGGAACACTGAAGCTTTCTTT
TRBD1,TRBV4-1,TRBJ1-2,NA,CASSQGDRVAYGYTF,TGCGCCAGCAGCCAAGGCGACAGGGTGGCGTATGGCTACACCTTC
NA,TRBV6-5,TRBJ2-7,medium-sized,CASSSHGVAEQYF,TGTGCCAGCAGCTCCCACGGGGTGGCCGAGCAGTACTTC
NA,TRBV30,TRBJ2-1,NA,CAWSVRGTKGNEQFF,TGTGCCTGGAGTGTGAGGGGGACCAAAGGCAATGAGCAGTTCTTC
NA,TRBV2,TRBJ2-6,NA,CASTVGYGANVLTF,TGTGCCAGCACCGTGGGTTATGGGGCCAACGTCCTGACTTTC
TRBD2,TRBV7-9,TRBJ2-5,medium-sized,CASSLARYLAGGIQETQYF,TGTGCCAGCAGCTTGGCGAGGTACCTAGCGGGGGGGATCCAAGAGACCCAGTACTTC
NA,TRBV6-2/TRBV6-3,TRBJ2-7,NA,CASSFQGPSYEQYF,TGTGCCAGCAGTTTCCAGGGACCGTCCTACGAGCAGTACTTC
TRBD2,TRBV7-9,TRBJ2-1,NA,CASSLSGLAGGYNEQFF,TGTGCCAGCAGCTTATCCGGGCTAGCGGGGGGGTACAATGAGCAGTTCTTC
NA,TRBV5-6,TRBJ1-2,NA,CASSLSAAPRGAGYTF,TGTGCCAGCAGCTTGTCGGCAGCGCCCAGAGGTGCTGGCTACACCTTC
NA,TRBV6-4,TRBJ2-7,NA,CAGLRGTLKGHEQYF,TGTGCCGGACTAAGGGGGACACTAAAGGGGCACGAGCAGTACTTC